This T cell receptor (beta chain) was identified during a study of response to subunit inactivated influenza vaccine. Study observations and caveats: Each seasonal flu vaccination may recruit only limited new T cells, authors suggested.

Germline values: CDR1 LGHNA, CDR2 YNFKEQ. The CDR3 has 20 residues. Trimming removed 0 bases from V and 4 bases from J, with 27 bases in between. TCRdb used MiXCR to reprocess the RT-PCR reads, holding one entry per CDR3 protein. The sample yields under 550,000 distinct CDR3 sequences, about 7.6% seen once. Only a few counts were recorded for this clonotype. The antigen is unknown. The origin of this receptor is a man aged 45 to 75 who received an inactivated influenza vaccine. The material was PBMCs from blood, obtained 23 months after vaccination. This chain links TRBV4-2 with TRBJ2-5, with D perhaps matching TRBD1 or TRBD2 (5 bases each). This chain's CDR3 is CASSQEWSTGSGLRGETQYF. In DNA, the CDR3 is TGTGCCAGCAGCCAAGAGTGGTCAACAGGTAGTGGACTTCGGGGAGAGACCCAGTACTTC.